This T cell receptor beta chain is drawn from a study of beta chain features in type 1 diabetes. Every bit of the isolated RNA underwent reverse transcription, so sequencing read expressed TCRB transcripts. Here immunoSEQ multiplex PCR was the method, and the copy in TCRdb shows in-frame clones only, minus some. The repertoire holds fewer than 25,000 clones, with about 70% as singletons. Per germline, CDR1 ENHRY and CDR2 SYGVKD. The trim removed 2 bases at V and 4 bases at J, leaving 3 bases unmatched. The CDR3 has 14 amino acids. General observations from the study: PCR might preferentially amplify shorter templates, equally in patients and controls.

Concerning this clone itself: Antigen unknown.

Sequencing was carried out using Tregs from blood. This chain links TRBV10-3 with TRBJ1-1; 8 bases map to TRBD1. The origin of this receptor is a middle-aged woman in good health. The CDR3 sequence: CAISEKQGVTEAFF. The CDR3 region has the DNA TGTGCCATCAGTGAGAAACAGGGGGTCACTGAAGCTTTCTTT.